The clone carrying this T cell receptor beta chain was seen ten or more times. Its antigen is not known. The data were taken from a study of T-cell reconstitution after alpha-beta-depleted transplantation in children. Findings and caveats of the study: By one year post-transplant, T-cell counts and diversity largely arose from T cells that were newly produced. Reportedly, only several hundred clones from non-depleted graft cells drove alpha-beta T-cell counts at about two months.

CDR3 length: 16 residues. CDR1 and CDR2 (germline): LNHNV, YYDKDF (reference sequence). The V end lost 0 bases, the J end lost 6 bases, and 16 bases lay between the germline ends. Unique molecular identifiers were incorporated when the TCRbeta library was constructed. TCRdb called the PCR reads again in MiXCR, with one record for every CDR3 protein. The table lists around 580,000 distinct CDR3 sequences, approximately 22% of them singletons. This clonotype originated in a boy in the first two years of life who had a stem cell transplant for acute myeloid leukemia, so the T cells may come from the graft donor. The V gene is TRBV15, the J gene TRBJ2-3; a possible D gene is TRBD1 (6 bases). This specimen consisted of PBMCs, mostly from graft donor cells, obtained 360 days after TCRalphabeta/CD19-depleted stem cell transplant. DNA for the CDR3: TGTGCCACCAGCAGAGATACAGGGTCGGATTTGGATACGCAGTATTTT. Translating it yields CATSRDTGSDLDTQYF.